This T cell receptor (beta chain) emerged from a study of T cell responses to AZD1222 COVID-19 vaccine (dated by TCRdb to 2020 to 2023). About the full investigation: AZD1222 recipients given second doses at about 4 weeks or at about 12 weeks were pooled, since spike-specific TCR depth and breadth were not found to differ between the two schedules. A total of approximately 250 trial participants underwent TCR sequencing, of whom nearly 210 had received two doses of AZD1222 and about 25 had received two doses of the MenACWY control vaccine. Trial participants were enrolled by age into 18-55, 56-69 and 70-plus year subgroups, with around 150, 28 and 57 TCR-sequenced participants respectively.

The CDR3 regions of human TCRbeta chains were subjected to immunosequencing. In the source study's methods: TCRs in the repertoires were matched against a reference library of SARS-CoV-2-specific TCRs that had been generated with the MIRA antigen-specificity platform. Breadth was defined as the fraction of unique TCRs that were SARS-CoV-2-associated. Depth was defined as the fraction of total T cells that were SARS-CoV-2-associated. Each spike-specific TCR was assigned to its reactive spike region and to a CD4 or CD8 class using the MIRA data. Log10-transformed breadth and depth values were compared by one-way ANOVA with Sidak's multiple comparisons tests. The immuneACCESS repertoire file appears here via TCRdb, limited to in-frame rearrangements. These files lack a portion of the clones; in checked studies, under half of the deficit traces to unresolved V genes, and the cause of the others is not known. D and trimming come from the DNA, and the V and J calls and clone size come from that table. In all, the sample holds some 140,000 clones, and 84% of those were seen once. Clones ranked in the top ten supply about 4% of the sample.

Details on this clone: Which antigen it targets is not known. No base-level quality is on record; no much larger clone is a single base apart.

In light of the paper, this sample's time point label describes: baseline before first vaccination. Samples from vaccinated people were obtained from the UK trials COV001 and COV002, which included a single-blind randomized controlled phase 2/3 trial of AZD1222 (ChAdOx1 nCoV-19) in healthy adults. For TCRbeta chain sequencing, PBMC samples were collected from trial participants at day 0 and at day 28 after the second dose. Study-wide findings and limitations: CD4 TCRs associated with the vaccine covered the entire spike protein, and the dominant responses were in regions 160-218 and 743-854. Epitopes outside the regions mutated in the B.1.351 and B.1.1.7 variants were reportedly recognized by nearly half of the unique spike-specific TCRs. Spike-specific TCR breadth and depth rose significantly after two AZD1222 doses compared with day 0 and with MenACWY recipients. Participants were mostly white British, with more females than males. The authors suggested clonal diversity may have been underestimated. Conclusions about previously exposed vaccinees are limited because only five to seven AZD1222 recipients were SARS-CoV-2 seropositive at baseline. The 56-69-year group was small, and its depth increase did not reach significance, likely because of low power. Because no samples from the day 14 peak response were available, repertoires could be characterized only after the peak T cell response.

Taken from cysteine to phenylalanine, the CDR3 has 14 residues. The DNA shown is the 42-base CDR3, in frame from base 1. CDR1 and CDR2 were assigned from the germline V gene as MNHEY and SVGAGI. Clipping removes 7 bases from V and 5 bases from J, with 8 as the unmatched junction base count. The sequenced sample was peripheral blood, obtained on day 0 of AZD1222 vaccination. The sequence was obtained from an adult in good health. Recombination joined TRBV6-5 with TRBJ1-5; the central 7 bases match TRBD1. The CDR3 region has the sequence CASKETGPYQPQHF. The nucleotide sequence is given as TGTGCCAGCAAGGAGACAGGGCCCTATCAGCCCCAGCATTTT.